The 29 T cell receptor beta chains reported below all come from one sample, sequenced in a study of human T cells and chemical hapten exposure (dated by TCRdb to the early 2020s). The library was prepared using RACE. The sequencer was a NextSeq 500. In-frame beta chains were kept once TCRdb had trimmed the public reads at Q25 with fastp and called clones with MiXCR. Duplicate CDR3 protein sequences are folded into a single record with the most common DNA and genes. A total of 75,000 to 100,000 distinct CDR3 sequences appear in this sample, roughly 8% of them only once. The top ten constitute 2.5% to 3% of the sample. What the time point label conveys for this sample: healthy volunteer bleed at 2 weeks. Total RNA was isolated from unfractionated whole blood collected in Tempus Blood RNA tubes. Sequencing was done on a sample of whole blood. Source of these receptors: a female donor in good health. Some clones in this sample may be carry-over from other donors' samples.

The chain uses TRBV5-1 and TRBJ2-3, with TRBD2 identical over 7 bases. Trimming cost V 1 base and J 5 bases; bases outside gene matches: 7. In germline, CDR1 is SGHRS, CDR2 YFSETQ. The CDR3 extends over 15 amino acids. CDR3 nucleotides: TGCGCCAGCAGCTTGAGGGCGGGAGTCAAAGATACGCAGTATTTT. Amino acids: CASSLRAGVKDTQYF.

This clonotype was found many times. CDR3 nucleotides: TGTGCTAGTGGTCCTCTCACGGGAGACCAAAACATTCAGTACTTC. Its translation: CASGPLTGDQNIQYF. V usage is TRBV12-5 and J usage is TRBJ2-4, with D possibly matching TRBD2 (6 bases). The germline CDR1 and CDR2 sequences are LGHNT and FRNRAP. V was clipped by 5 bases and J by 5 bases, with 16 bases between them. The CDR3 is made up of 15 amino acids.

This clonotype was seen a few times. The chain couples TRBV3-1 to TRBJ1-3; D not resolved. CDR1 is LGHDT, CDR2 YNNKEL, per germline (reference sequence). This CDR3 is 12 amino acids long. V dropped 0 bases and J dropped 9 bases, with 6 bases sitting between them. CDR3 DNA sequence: TGTGCCAGCAGCCAAGATACGGGCACCATATATTTT. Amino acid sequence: CASSQDTGTIYF.

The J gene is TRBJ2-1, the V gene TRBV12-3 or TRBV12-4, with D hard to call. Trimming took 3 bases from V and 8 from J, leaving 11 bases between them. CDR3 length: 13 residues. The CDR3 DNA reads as TGTGCCAGCAGTTTCTCGTATATCCATGAGCAGTTCTTC. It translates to CASSFSYIHEQFF.

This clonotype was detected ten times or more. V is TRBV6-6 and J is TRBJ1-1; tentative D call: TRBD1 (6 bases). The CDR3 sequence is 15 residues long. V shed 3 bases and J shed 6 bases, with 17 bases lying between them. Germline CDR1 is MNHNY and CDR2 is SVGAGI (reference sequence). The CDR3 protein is CASSYPEQGPSEAFF. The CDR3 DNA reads TGTGCCAGCAGTTATCCGGAACAGGGTCCGTCTGAAGCTTTCTTT.

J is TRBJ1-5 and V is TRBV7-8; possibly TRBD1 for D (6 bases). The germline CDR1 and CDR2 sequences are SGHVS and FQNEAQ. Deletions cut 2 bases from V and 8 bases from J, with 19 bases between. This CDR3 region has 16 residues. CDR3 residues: CASSLTGSLSGEPQHF. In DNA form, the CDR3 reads TGTGCCAGCAGCTTAACAGGGAGCCTTTCGGGAGAGCCCCAGCATTTT.

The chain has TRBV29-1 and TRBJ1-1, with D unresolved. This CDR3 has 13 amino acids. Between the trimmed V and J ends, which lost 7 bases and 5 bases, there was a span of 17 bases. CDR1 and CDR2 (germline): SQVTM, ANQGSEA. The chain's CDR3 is CSAVMDGGTEAFF. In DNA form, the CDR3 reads TGCAGCGCGGTGATGGACGGAGGGACTGAAGCTTTCTTT.

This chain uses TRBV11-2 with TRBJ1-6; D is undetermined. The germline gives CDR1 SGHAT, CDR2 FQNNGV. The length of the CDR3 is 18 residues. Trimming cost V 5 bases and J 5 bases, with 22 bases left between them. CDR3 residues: CASSNYPGSPTNNSPLHF. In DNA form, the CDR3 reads TGTGCCAGCAGCAATTATCCTGGCAGCCCTACCAATAATTCACCCCTCCACTTT. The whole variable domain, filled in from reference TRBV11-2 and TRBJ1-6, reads EAGVAQSPRYKIIEKRQSVAFWCNPISGHATLYWYQQILGQGPKLLIQFQNNGVVDDSQLPKDRFSAERLKGVDSTLKIQPAKLEDSAVYLCASSNYPGSPTNNSPLHFGNGTRLTVT.

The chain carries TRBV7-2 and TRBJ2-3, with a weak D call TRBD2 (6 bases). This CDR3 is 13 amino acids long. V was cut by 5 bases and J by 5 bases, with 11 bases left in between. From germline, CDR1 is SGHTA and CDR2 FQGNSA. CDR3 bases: TGTGCCAGCAGCGTGGGAGCGGGAGATACGCAGTATTTT. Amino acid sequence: CASSVGAGDTQYF.

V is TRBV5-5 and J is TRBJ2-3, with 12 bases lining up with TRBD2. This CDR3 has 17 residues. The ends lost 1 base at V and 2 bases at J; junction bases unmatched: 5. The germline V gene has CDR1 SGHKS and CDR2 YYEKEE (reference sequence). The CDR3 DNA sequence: TGTGCCAGCAGCTTGTGGGGACTAGCGGGTCCCACAGATACGCAGTATTTT. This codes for CASSLWGLAGPTDTQYF.

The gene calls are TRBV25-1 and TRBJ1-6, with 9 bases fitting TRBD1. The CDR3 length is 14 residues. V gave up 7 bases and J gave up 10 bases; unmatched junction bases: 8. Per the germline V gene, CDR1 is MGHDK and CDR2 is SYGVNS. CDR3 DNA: TGTGCCAGCAATGGACAGGGGACGGGATCACCCCTCCACTTT. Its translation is CASNGQGTGSPLHF.

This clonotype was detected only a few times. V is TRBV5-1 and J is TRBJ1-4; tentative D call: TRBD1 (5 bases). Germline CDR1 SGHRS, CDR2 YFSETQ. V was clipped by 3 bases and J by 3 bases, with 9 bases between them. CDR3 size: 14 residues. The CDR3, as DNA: TGCGCCAGCAGCTCCGGGACGGCTAATGAAAAACTGTTTTTT. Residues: CASSSGTANEKLFF.

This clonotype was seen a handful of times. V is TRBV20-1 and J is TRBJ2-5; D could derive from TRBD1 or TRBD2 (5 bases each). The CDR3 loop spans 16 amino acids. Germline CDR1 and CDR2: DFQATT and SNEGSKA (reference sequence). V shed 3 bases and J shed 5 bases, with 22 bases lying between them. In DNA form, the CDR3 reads TGCAGTGCTAGGCCCTTGGGGGAGACCTTCTCGGAGACCCAGTACTTC. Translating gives CSARPLGETFSETQYF.

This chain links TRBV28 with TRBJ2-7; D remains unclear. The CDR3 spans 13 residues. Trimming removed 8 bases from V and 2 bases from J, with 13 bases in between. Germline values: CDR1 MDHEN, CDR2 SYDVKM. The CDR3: CASLGQNTYEQYF. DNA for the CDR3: TGTGCCAGCTTGGGCCAGAATACCTACGAGCAGTACTTC.

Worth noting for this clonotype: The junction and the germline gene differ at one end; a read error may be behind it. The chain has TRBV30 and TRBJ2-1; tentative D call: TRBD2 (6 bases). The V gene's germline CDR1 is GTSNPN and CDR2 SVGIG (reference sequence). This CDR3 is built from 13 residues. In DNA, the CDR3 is TGTGCCCGGAGGGGTGGGAACTACAATGAGCAGTTCTTC. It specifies CARRGGNYNEQFF.

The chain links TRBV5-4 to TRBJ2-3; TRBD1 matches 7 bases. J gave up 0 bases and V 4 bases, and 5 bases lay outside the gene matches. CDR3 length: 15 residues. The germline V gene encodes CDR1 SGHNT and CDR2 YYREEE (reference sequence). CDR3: CASSTPTGSTDTQYF. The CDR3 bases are TGTGCCAGCAGCACACCGACAGGGAGCACAGATACGCAGTATTTT.

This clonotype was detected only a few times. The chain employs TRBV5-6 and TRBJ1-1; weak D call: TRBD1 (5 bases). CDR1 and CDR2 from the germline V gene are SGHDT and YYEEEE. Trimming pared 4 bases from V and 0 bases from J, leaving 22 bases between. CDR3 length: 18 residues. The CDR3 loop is CASSQKEGVRRMNTEAFF. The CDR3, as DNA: TGTGCCAGCAGCCAAAAAGAAGGGGTACGGAGAATGAACACTGAAGCTTTCTTT.

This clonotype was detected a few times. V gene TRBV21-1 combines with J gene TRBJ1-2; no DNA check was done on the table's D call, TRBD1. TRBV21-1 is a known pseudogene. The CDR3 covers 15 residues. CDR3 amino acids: CASNPGQESNYGYTF. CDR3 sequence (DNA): TGTGCCAGCAATCCGGGACAGGAATCTAACTATGGCTACACCTTC.

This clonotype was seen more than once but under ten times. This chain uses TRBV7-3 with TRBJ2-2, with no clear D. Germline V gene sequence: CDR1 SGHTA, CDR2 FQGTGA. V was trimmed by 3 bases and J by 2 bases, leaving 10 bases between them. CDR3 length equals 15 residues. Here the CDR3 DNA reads TGTGCCAGCAGCTTGGTAGGACCTAACACCGGGGAGCTGTTTTTT. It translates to CASSLVGPNTGELFF. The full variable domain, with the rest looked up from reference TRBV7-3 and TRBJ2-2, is GAGVSQTPSNKVTEKGKYVELRCDPISGHTALYWYRQSLGQGPEFLIYFQGTGAADDSGLPNDRFFAVRPEGSVSTLKIQRTERGDSAVYLCASSLVGPNTGELFFGEGSRLTVL.

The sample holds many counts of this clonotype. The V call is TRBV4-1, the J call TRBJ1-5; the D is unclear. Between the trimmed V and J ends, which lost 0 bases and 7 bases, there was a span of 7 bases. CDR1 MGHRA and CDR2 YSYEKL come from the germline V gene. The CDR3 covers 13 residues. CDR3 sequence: CASSQESEQPQHF. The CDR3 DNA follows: TGCGCCAGCAGCCAAGAATCGGAGCAGCCCCAGCATTTT.

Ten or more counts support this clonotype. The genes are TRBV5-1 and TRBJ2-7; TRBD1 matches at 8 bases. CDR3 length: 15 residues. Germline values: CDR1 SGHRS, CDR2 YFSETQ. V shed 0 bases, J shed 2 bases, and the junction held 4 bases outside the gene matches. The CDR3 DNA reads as TGCGCCAGCAGCTTGGAATCAGGGGGCGCCTACGAGCAGTACTTC. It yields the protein CASSLESGGAYEQYF.

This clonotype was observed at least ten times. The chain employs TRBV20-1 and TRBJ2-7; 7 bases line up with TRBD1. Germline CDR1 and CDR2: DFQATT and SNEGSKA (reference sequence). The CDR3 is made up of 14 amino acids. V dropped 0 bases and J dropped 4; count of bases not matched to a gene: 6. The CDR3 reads CSARDETGTYEQYF. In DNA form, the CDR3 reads TGCAGTGCTAGAGACGAGACAGGGACGTACGAGCAGTACTTC.

The CDR3 sequence: CASSIFGPHTDTQYF. Here the CDR3 DNA reads TGTGCCAGTAGTATCTTTGGACCACACACAGATACGCAGTATTTT. V and J are TRBV19 and TRBJ2-3; unclear D gene. V was trimmed by 3 bases and J by 2 bases, leaving 12 bases between them. The CDR3 contains 15 residues. CDR1 LNHDA and CDR2 SQIVND come from the germline V gene (reference sequence). Looking up the rest from reference TRBV19 and TRBJ2-3 gives the full variable domain: DGGITQSPKYLFRKEGQNVTLSCEQNLNHDAMYWYRQDPGQGLRLIYYSQIVNDFQKGDIAEGYSVSREKKESFPLTVTSAQKNPTAFYLCASSIFGPHTDTQYFGPGTRLTVL.

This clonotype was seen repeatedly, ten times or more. The CDR3 protein is CASSLALVTGGPEAFF. CDR3 nucleotides: TGTGCCAGCAGCTTAGCTCTGGTGACAGGAGGGCCTGAAGCTTTCTTT. J is TRBJ1-1 and V is TRBV7-8; maybe TRBD1 (6 bases). CDR1 and CDR2 from the germline V gene are SGHVS and FQNEAQ. Trimming removed 0 bases from V and 6 bases from J, with 17 bases in between. The length of the CDR3 is 16 residues.

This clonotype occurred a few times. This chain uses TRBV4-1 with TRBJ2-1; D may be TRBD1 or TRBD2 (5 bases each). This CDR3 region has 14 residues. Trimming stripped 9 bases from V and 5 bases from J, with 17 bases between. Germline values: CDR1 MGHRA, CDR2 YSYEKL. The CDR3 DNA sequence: TGCGCCAGTCGCCAACCCGGGGCCAACAATGAGCAGTTCTTC. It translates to CASRQPGANNEQFF.

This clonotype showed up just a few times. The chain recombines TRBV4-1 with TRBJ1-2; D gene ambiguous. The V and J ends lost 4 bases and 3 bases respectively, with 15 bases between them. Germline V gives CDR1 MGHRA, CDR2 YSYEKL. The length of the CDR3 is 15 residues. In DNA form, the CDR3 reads TGCGCCAGCAGCCTATGGACGGATCAATACTATGGCTACACCTTC. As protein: CASSLWTDQYYGYTF.

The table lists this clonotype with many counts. DNA for the CDR3: TGTGCCAGCAGTTTATTTAGTGATGATGAGGAGACCCAGTACTTC. Translating it yields CASSLFSDDEETQYF. The chain couples TRBV12-3 or TRBV12-4 to TRBJ2-5; unclear D gene. V was trimmed by 2 bases and J by 5 bases, leaving 15 bases between them. This CDR3 spans 15 amino acids.

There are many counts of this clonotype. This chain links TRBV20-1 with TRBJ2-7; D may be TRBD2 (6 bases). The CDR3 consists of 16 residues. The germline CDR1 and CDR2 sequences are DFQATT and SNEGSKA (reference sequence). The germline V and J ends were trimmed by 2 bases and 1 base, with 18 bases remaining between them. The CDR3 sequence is CSARTPMGGISYEQYF. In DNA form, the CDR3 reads TGCAGTGCTAGAACCCCAATGGGCGGGATATCCTACGAGCAGTACTTC.

The CDR3 sequence: CASKGQAGFYEQYF. Written as DNA, the CDR3 is TGTGCCAGCAAAGGGCAAGCGGGGTTTTACGAGCAGTACTTC. The chain uses TRBV2 and TRBJ2-7, with 7 bases that match TRBD2. With V trimmed by 7 bases and J by 4 bases, 10 bases remained unmatched. This CDR3 has 14 residues. Per germline, CDR1 SNHLY and CDR2 FYNNEI.